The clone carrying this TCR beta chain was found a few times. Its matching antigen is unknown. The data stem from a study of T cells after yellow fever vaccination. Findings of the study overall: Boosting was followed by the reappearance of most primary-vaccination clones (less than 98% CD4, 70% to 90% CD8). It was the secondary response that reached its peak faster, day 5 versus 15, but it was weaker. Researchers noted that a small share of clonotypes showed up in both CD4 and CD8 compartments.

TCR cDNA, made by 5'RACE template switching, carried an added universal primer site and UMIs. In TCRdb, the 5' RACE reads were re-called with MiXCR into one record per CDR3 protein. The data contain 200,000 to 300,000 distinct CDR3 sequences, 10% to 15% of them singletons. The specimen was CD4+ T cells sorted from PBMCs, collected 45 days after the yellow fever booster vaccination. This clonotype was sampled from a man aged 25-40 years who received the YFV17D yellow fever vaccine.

The CDR3 bases are TGCAGTGCCCAAGGAGGTGCAGTATCATACGAGCAGTACTTC. Residues: CSAQGGAVSYEQYF. V gene TRBV20-1 combines with J gene TRBJ2-7, with TRBD2 as a possible D gene (5 bases). This CDR3 spans 14 amino acids. V shed 6 bases and J shed 4 bases, with 19 bases lying between them. Germline V CDR1 and CDR2: DFQATT, SNEGSKA (reference sequence).